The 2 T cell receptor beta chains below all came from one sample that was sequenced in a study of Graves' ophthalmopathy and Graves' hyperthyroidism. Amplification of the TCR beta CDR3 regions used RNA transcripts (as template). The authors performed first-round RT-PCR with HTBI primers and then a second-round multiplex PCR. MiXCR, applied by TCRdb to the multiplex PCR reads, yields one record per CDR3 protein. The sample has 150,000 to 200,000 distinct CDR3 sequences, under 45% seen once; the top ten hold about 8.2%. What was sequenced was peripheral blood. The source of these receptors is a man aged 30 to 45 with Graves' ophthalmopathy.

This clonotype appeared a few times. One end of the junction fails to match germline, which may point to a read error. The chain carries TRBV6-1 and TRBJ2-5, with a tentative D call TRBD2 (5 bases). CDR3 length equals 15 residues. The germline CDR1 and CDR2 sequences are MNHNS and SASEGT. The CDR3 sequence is CASSEVPSGQETQYF. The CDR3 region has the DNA TGCGCCAGCAGTGAAGTTCCCAGCGGCCAAGAGACCCAGTACTTC.

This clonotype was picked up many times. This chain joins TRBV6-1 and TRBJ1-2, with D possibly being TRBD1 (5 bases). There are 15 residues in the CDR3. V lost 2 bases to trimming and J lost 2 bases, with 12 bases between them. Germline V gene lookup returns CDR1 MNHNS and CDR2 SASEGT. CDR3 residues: CASSEKDTQNYGYTF. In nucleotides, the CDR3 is TGTGCCAGCAGTGAAAAGGACACTCAGAACTATGGCTACACCTTC.